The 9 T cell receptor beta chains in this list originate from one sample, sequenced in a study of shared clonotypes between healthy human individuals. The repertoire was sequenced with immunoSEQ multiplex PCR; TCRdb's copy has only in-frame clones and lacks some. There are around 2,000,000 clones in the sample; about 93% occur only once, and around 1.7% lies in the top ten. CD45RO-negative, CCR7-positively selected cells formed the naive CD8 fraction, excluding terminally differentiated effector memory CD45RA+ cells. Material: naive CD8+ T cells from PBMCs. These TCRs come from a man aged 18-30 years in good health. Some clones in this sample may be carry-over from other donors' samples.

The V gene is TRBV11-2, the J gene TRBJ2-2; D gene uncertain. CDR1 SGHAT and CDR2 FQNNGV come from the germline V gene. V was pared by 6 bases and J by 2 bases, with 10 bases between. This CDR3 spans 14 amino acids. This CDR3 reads CASRSTENTGELFF. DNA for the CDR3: TGTGCCAGCAGATCTACAGAAAACACCGGGGAGCTGTTTTTT.

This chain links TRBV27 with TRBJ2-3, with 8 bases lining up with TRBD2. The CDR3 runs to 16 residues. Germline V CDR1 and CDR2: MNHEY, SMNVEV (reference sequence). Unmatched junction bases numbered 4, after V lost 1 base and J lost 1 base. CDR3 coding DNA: TGTGCCAGCAGTTTATTTCGGCGGGAGGGCACAGATACGCAGTATTTT. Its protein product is CASSLFRREGTDTQYF.

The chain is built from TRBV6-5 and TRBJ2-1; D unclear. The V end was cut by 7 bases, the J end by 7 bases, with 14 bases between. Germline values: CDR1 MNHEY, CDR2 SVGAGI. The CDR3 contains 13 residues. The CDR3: CASTLWGSNEQFF. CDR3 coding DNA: TGTGCCAGCACGCTGTGGGGATCTAATGAGCAGTTCTTC.

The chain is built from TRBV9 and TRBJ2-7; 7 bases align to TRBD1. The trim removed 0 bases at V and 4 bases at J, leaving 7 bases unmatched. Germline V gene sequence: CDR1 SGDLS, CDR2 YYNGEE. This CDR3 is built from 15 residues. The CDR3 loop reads CASSVEDTRGYEQYF. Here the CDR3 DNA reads TGTGCCAGCAGCGTAGAAGATACCAGGGGGTACGAGCAGTACTTC.

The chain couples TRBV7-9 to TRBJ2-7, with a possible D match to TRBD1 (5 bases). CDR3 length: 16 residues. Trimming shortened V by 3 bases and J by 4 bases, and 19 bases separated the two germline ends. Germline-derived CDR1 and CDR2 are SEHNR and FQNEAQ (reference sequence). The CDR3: CASSLGLDGRKYEQYF. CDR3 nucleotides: TGTGCCAGCAGCTTGGGGCTCGATGGCAGGAAGTACGAGCAGTACTTC.

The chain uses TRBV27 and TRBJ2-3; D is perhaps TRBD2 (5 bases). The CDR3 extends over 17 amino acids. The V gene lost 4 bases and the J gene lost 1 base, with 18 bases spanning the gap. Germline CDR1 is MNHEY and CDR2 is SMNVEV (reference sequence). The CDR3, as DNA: TGTGCCAGCAGTTCCTTCTCTCAGGAGGCTGGCACAGATACGCAGTATTTT. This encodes CASSSFSQEAGTDTQYF.

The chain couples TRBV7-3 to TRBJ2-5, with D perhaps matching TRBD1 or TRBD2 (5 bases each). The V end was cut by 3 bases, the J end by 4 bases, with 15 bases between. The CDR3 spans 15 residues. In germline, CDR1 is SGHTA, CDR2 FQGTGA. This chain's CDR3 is CASSFDGTALETQYF. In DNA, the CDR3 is TGTGCCAGCAGCTTCGACGGGACGGCTCTAGAGACCCAGTACTTC. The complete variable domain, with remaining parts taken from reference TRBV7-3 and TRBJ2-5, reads GAGVSQTPSNKVTEKGKYVELRCDPISGHTALYWYRQSLGQGPEFLIYFQGTGAADDSGLPNDRFFAVRPEGSVSTLKIQRTERGDSAVYLCASSFDGTALETQYFGPGTRLLVL.

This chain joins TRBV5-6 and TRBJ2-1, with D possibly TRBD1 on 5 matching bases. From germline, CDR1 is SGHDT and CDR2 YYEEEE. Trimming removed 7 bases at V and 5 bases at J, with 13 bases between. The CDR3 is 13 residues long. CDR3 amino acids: CASGQGVNNEQFF. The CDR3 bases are TGTGCCAGCGGTCAGGGCGTCAACAATGAGCAGTTCTTC. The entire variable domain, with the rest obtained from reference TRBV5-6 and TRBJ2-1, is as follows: DAGVTQSPTHLIKTRGQQVTLRCSPKSGHDTVSWYQQALGQGPQFIFQYYEEEERQRGNFPDRFSGHQFPNYSSELNVNALLLGDSALYLCASGQGVNNEQFFGPGTRLTVL.

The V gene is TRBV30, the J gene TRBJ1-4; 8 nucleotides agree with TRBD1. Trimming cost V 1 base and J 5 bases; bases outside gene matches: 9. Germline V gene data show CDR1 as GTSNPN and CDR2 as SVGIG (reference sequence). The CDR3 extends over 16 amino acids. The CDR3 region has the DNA TGTGCCTGGAGTGGAGAAGGGACAGGTCGAAATGAAAAACTGTTTTTT. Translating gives CAWSGEGTGRNEKLFF.